This is a list of T cell receptor beta chains from one sample in a study of T-cell reconstitution after alpha-beta-depleted transplantation in children. TCRdb itself ran the PCR reads through MiXCR, one entry per CDR3 protein. Here the sample spans some 640,000 distinct CDR3 sequences, over 15% being singletons. Sequenced here: PBMCs from the stem cell graft donor, sampled from the stem cell graft. The origin of the receptors is a human donor who donated a stem cell graft to a child with acute myeloid leukemia. The conserved cysteine and the conserved F or W are not part of the CDR3 here. Each record gives: clone size, J gene, V gene, CDR3 protein. For some rows the clone size is stated as once, few or many, or as a class when expanded; others skip it.

size: many; J: TRBJ1-1; V: TRBV12-3/TRBV12-4; CDR3: ASTDRGNTEAF
size: few; J: TRBJ2-2; V: TRBV12-3/TRBV12-4; CDR3: ASSVGDAIIGELF
size: many; J: TRBJ2-3; V: TRBV12-3/TRBV12-4; CDR3: ASSFGTGSTDTQY
size: few; J: TRBJ2-6; V: TRBV7-2; CDR3: ASSLTGTVNSGANVLT
size: many; J: TRBJ2-2; V: TRBV20-1; CDR3: SATGTGRTGELF
size: NA; J: TRBJ1-1; V: TRBV5-1; CDR3: ASILSGLMNTEAF
size: few; J: TRBJ2-7; V: TRBV7-2; CDR3: ASSRGQPYEQY
size: NA; J: TRBJ1-3; V: TRBV5-6; CDR3: ASSLEVFGSGNTIY
size: many; J: TRBJ2-1; V: TRBV6-5; CDR3: ASSYSGGSSYNEQF
size: few; J: TRBJ1-2; V: TRBV27; CDR3: ASSSTYRTTNYGYT
size: NA; J: TRBJ2-1; V: TRBV5-6; CDR3: ASSLRSSSSNEQF
size: NA; J: TRBJ2-1; V: TRBV20-1; CDR3: SARREQF
size: NA; J: TRBJ1-4; V: TRBV27; CDR3: ASSSTGSGDEKLF
size: many; J: TRBJ2-5; V: TRBV7-8; CDR3: ASSLLATIQETQY
size: few; J: TRBJ1-1; V: TRBV5-1; CDR3: ASSDKTGQNTEAF
size: NA; J: TRBJ1-5; V: TRBV4-1; CDR3: ASSQEAVGQPQH
size: many; J: TRBJ1-5; V: TRBV12-3/TRBV12-4; CDR3: ASSPGQGSQPQH
size: many; J: TRBJ1-5; V: TRBV13; CDR3: ASSFRDQPQH
size: few; J: TRBJ1-3; V: TRBV12-3/TRBV12-4; CDR3: ASRSSSGNTIY
size: few; J: TRBJ1-4; V: TRBV30; CDR3: AWKTTGGEEKLF
size: many; J: TRBJ2-1; V: TRBV20-1; CDR3: SARSGGSNEQF
size: NA; J: TRBJ1-4; V: TRBV27; CDR3: ASRWDGTGNEKLF
size: few; J: TRBJ1-4; V: TRBV7-2; CDR3: ASSLTGTGEKLF
size: many; J: TRBJ1-1; V: TRBV20-1; CDR3: SAPFPPNTEAF
size: many; J: TRBJ2-4; V: TRBV4-3; CDR3: ASSQITIQGKSGNIQY
size: few; J: TRBJ2-7; V: TRBV7-9; CDR3: ASSLDVGGGSYEQY